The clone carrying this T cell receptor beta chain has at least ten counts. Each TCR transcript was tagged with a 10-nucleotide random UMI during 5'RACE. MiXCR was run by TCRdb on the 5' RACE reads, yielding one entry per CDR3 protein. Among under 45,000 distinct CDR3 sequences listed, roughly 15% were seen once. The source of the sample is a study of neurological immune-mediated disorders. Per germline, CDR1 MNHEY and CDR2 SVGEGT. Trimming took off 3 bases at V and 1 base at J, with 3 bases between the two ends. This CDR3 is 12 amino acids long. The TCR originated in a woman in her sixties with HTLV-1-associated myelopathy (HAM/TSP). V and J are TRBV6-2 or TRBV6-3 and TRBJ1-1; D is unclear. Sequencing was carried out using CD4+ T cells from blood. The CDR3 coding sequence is TGTGCCAGCAGTTATAGGAACACTGAAGCTTTCTTT. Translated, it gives CASSYRNTEAFF.